These 28 T cell receptor beta chains share one sample of origin, sequenced in a study of spatial heterogeneity in lung cancer. Time point indicated: blood at routine non-recurrence follow-up after resection. TCRs were sequenced from unsorted whole RNA of tumor, nontumor lung or PBMC. MiXCR, applied by TCRdb to the 5' RACE reads, yields one record per CDR3 protein. Seen here are approximately 27,000 distinct CDR3 sequences, approximately 6% observed once, and the top ten hold around a fifth. The specimen was PBMCs, collected at follow-up. The receptors were gathered from a male donor with early-stage non-small cell lung cancer.

This clonotype has a count of ten or more. The chain links TRBV6-5 to TRBJ1-2; D ambiguous. V was pared by 0 bases and J by 8 bases, with 13 bases between. Germline CDR1 and CDR2: MNHEY and SVGAGI. The CDR3 totals 14 residues. CDR3 coding DNA: TGTGCCAGCAGTTACTCTAGGCGAGACCCAGGCTACACCTTC. This codes for CASSYSRRDPGYTF.

This clonotype showed up many times. This rearrangement joins TRBV9 to TRBJ2-1, with D perhaps matching TRBD2 (5 bases). V dropped 0 bases and J dropped 8 bases, with 18 bases sitting between them. Germline values: CDR1 SGDLS, CDR2 YYNGEE. The CDR3 spans 16 residues. The DNA for the CDR3 is TGTGCCAGCAGCGTAGGAAATAGCGCAAAGGTCGATGAGCAGTTCTTC. This encodes CASSVGNSAKVDEQFF.

The table lists this clonotype with many counts. The rearrangement joins TRBV7-9 to TRBJ2-7, with D hard to call. The CDR3 has 13 amino acids. The germline CDR1 and CDR2 sequences are SEHNR and FQNEAQ (reference sequence). Trimming removed 1 base at V and 5 bases at J, with 9 bases between. The CDR3, as DNA: TGTGCCAGCAGCTTAGGCTCCTGGGACGAGCAGTACGTC. It specifies CASSLGSWDEQYV.

There are many counts of this clonotype. This chain uses TRBV6-2 or TRBV6-3 with TRBJ2-3; 8 bases line up with TRBD1. Per the germline V gene, CDR1 is MNHEY and CDR2 is SVGEGT. Losses at the gene ends were 0 bases for V and 8 bases for J; bases not matched to a gene: 7. The CDR3 length is 15 residues. This chain's CDR3 is CASSYSSAGGATQYF. CDR3 coding DNA: TGTGCCAGCAGTTACTCGAGTGCAGGGGGCGCTACGCAGTATTTT.

The chain carries TRBV7-6 and TRBJ2-3, with 8 bases lining up with TRBD2. The CDR3 is 15 residues long. Germline V gives CDR1 SGHVS, CDR2 FNYEAQ. J lost 8 bases, V lost 1 base, and 8 bases had no gene match. CDR3 loop: CASSLGAGVSVTQYF. The CDR3 DNA sequence: TGTGCCAGCAGCTTAGGAGCGGGGGTATCTGTTACGCAGTATTTT.

There are a few counts of this clonotype. V gene TRBV3-1 combines with J gene TRBJ1-1; D may be TRBD1 (6 bases). The CDR3 is 12 amino acids. Trimming removed 3 bases at V and 11 bases at J, with 13 bases between. Germline V gene sequence: CDR1 LGHDT, CDR2 YNNKEL (reference sequence). The CDR3 bases are TGTGCCAGCAGCCAGAACCACAGGGTGGCTTTCTTT. It yields the protein CASSQNHRVAFF.

The table lists this clonotype with many counts. The rearrangement joins TRBV9 to TRBJ2-7, with TRBD1 matching 7 bases. The CDR3 runs to 16 residues. V lost 2 bases, J lost 2 bases, and 10 bases stayed unmatched. Germline values: CDR1 SGDLS, CDR2 YYNGEE. CDR3 nucleotides: TGTGCCAGCAGCGTTACCGGGACAGTCACCACCTACGAGCAGTACTTC. Translated, it gives CASSVTGTVTTYEQYF.

This clonotype was seen at least ten times. The genes are TRBV19 and TRBJ2-4; no clear D gene. The V gene's germline CDR1 is LNHDA and CDR2 SQIVND (reference sequence). The CDR3 contains 13 residues. Deletions cut 6 bases from V and 3 bases from J, with 9 bases between. The CDR3 nucleotides are TGTGCCAGTAGCGGTCAACTCAAAAACATTCAGTACTTC. Encoded protein: CASSGQLKNIQYF. Combining the CDR3 with reference TRBV19 and TRBJ2-4 gives the whole variable domain DGGITQSPKYLFRKEGQNVTLSCEQNLNHDAMYWYRQDPGQGLRLIYYSQIVNDFQKGDIAEGYSVSREKKESFPLTVTSAQKNPTAFYLCASSGQLKNIQYFGAGTRLSVL.

In its sample, this clonotype was seen many times. The rearrangement links TRBV29-1 to TRBJ1-4; 8 nucleotides align to TRBD1. Germline CDR1 SQVTM, CDR2 ANQGSEA. The trim removed 6 bases at V and 7 bases at J, leaving 4 bases unmatched. The CDR3 totals 12 residues. CDR3: CSVGGTGEKLFF. The DNA of the CDR3 is TGCAGCGTGGGTGGGACAGGTGAAAAACTGTTTTTT.

The rearrangement joins TRBV5-1 to TRBJ2-3; TRBD2 matches at 8 bases. This CDR3 spans 13 amino acids. J gave up 5 bases and V 5 bases, and 4 bases lay outside the gene matches. From germline, CDR1 is SGHRS and CDR2 YFSETQ. Here the CDR3 reads CASRSLAGDTQYF. The DNA for the CDR3 is TGCGCCAGCAGGAGTCTAGCGGGAGATACGCAGTATTTT.

The rearrangement joins TRBV7-2 to TRBJ2-3; D unclear. The V end lost 5 bases, the J end lost 3 bases, and 15 bases lay between the germline ends. CDR1 SGHTA and CDR2 FQGNSA come from the germline V gene. This CDR3 is 15 amino acids long. CDR3 residues: CASSPYTGPTDTQYF. DNA of the CDR3: TGTGCCAGCAGCCCATACACCGGGCCAACAGATACGCAGTATTTT.

This clonotype occurred many times. The genes are TRBV19 and TRBJ2-2; D gene unclear. Germline CDR1 and CDR2: LNHDA and SQIVND (reference sequence). Trimming stripped 9 bases from V and 3 bases from J, with 11 bases between. The CDR3 has 13 amino acids. The CDR3: CASPRQDTGELFF. CDR3 DNA sequence: TGTGCCAGCCCCCGGCAGGACACCGGGGAGCTGTTTTTT.

This clonotype was observed at least ten times. This rearrangement joins TRBV29-1 to TRBJ1-1, with a weak D call TRBD1 (5 bases). Trimming removed 1 base from V and 5 bases from J, with 11 bases in between. The germline CDR1 and CDR2 sequences are SQVTM and ANQGSEA. The CDR3 spans 13 residues. The CDR3 here is CSVEVGGGTEAFF. CDR3 DNA: TGCAGCGTTGAAGTCGGGGGAGGGACTGAAGCTTTCTTT.

At least ten counts were recorded for this clonotype. The chain is built from TRBV6-2 or TRBV6-3 and TRBJ2-2, with D unclear. The V gene's germline CDR1 is MNHEY and CDR2 SVGEGT. The CDR3 contains 15 residues. V shed 2 bases and J shed 2 bases, with 9 bases lying between them. The CDR3 bases are TGTGCCAGCAGTTACACCTTTGCTAACACCGGGGAGCTGTTTTTT. It is translated as CASSYTFANTGELFF.

This clonotype appeared many times. The V gene is TRBV27, the J gene TRBJ2-3; D call uncertain. The germline CDR1 and CDR2 sequences are MNHEY and SMNVEV (reference sequence). V shed 8 bases and J shed 4 bases, with 13 bases lying between them. The CDR3 runs 13 residues. The CDR3 sequence is CASRRVDADTQYF. In DNA form, the CDR3 reads TGTGCCAGCCGGCGAGTTGATGCAGATACGCAGTATTTT.

The table lists this clonotype with a few counts. The CDR3 is CASGDSGTGGYTQYF. The CDR3, as DNA: TGTGCTAGTGGTGACTCCGGGACAGGGGGCTATACGCAGTATTTT. The rearrangement uses TRBV12-5 and TRBJ2-3; the match to TRBD1 covers 12 bases. Germline V lookup: CDR1 LGHNT, CDR2 FRNRAP. Unmatched junction bases numbered 7, after V lost 5 bases and J lost 7 bases. The CDR3 has 15 amino acids. Using reference TRBV12-5 and TRBJ2-3 for the parts outside the CDR3, the full variable domain is DARVTQTPRHKVTEMGQEVTMRCQPILGHNTVFWYRQTMMQGLELLAYFRNRAPLDDSGMPKDRFSAEMPDATLATLKIQPSEPRDSAVYFCASGDSGTGGYTQYFGPGTRLTVL.

This clonotype was detected ten times or more. The chain links TRBV27 to TRBJ2-1; 8 bases fit TRBD2. The germline V gene encodes CDR1 MNHEY and CDR2 SMNVEV (reference sequence). The CDR3 is made up of 16 amino acids. After removal of 6 bases from V and 8 bases from J, the junction contained 15 bases not matched to a gene. The CDR3 is CASSRSSGRDLYEQFF. In nucleotides, the CDR3 is TGTGCCAGCAGCCGATCCAGCGGGAGAGATCTTTATGAGCAGTTCTTC.

This clonotype has just a few counts. The chain carries TRBV20-1 and TRBJ2-3, with 7 bases identical to TRBD2. The CDR3 runs 15 residues. CDR1 DFQATT and CDR2 SNEGSKA come from the germline V gene (reference sequence). J lost 2 bases, V lost 4 bases, and 9 bases had no gene match. DNA for the CDR3: TGCAGTGCTACGACTAGCCCCGACCCCACAGATACGCAGTATTTT. The encoded protein is CSATTSPDPTDTQYF.

This clonotype was picked up a small number of times. The genes are TRBV7-6 and TRBJ2-1; D gene uncertain. V dropped 4 bases and J dropped 4 bases, with 14 bases sitting between them. The CDR3 is 15 amino acids. CDR1 SGHVS and CDR2 FNYEAQ come from the germline V gene. In DNA, the CDR3 is TGTGCCAGCAGCTCTTCATCCACTGGGTACAATGAGCAGTTCTTC. It codes for CASSSSSTGYNEQFF.

The sample holds many counts of this clonotype. CDR3 loop: CASTPRATEKLFF. DNA for the CDR3: TGTGCCAGCACCCCTCGGGCCACCGAAAAACTGTTTTTT. The V gene is TRBV27, the J gene TRBJ1-4; unclear D gene. The V end lost 7 bases, the J end lost 8 bases, and 14 bases lay between the germline ends. CDR3 length equals 13 residues. Germline CDR1 is MNHEY and CDR2 is SMNVEV (reference sequence). Combining the CDR3 with reference TRBV27 and TRBJ1-4 gives the whole variable domain EAQVTQNPRYLITVTGKKLTVTCSQNMNHEYMSWYRQDPGLGLRQIYYSMNVEVTDKGDVPEGYKVSRKEKRNFPLILESPSPNQTSLYFCASTPRATEKLFFGSGTQLSVL.

The chain carries TRBV7-9 and TRBJ2-7; no reliable D call. The length of the CDR3 is 14 residues. V lost 0 bases and J 3 bases, leaving 9 bases between the germline ends. Germline assignment: CDR1 SEHNR and CDR2 FQNEAQ (reference sequence). CDR3 DNA: TGTGCCAGCAGCTTAGCGGGCAGTAACTACGAGCAGTACGTC. Its protein product is CASSLAGSNYEQYV.

There are many counts of this clonotype. The gene calls are TRBV4-3 and TRBJ2-2; D gene unclear. V was pared by 1 base and J by 5 bases, with 8 bases between. CDR3 length: 14 residues. Germline V gene data show CDR1 as LGHNA and CDR2 as YSLEER. CDR3 protein: CASSQGPITGELFF. CDR3 DNA sequence: TGCGCCAGCAGCCAAGGGCCGATTACCGGGGAGCTGTTTTTT.

This clonotype was recorded many times. This chain joins TRBV7-9 and TRBJ1-1; a possible D gene is TRBD1 (6 bases). The CDR3 length is 16 residues. V gave up 0 bases and J gave up 6 bases, with 17 bases separating them. CDR1 is SEHNR and CDR2 is FQNEAQ in the germline V gene (reference sequence). The CDR3 sequence: CASSLAGRGIRAEAFF. The DNA of the CDR3 is TGTGCCAGCAGCTTAGCTGGCAGGGGTATAAGGGCTGAAGCTTTCTTT.

This clonotype came up a few times. The rearrangement links TRBV4-1 to TRBJ2-3, with 12 bases that match TRBD2. Looked up from germline, CDR1 is MGHRA and CDR2 is YSYEKL. The CDR3 covers 17 residues. The ends lost 2 bases at V and 4 bases at J; junction bases unmatched: 7. CDR3 sequence (DNA): TGCGCCAGCAGCCAAAGGGGTACTAGCGGGAGGTCAGATACGCAGTATTTT. Encoded protein: CASSQRGTSGRSDTQYF.

This clonotype has a handful of counts. The V and J genes are TRBV7-2 and TRBJ2-7; D gene ambiguous. In germline, CDR1 is SGHTA, CDR2 FQGNSA. Trimming removed 2 bases at V and 7 bases at J, with 9 bases between. The CDR3 consists of 12 residues. This CDR3 reads CASSLTDREQYV. CDR3 in DNA: TGTGCCAGCAGCTTAACGGACCGAGAGCAGTACGTC.

This clonotype was seen ten or more times. This rearrangement joins TRBV29-1 to TRBJ2-1; 8 nucleotides agree with TRBD1. The CDR3 spans 14 residues. With 3 bases clipped from V and 5 bases from J, the junction kept 6 bases outside the gene matches. In germline, CDR1 is SQVTM, CDR2 ANQGSEA. The CDR3 sequence is CSVDQGAIDNEQFF. DNA for the CDR3: TGCAGCGTTGATCAGGGGGCAATCGACAATGAGCAGTTCTTC.

This clonotype occurred many times. The CDR3 spells CSASRPSNNEQFF. CDR3 DNA: TGCAGTGCTAGTAGACCGAGCAACAATGAGCAGTTCTTC. V and J are TRBV20-1 and TRBJ2-1, with D uncertain. The CDR3 totals 13 residues. V dropped 3 bases and J dropped 5 bases, with 11 bases sitting between them. CDR1 DFQATT and CDR2 SNEGSKA come from the germline V gene (reference sequence).

This clonotype was found many times. This rearrangement joins TRBV19 to TRBJ1-1; 7 positions match TRBD1. The ends lost 6 bases at V and 5 bases at J; junction bases unmatched: 3. Germline CDR1 LNHDA, CDR2 SQIVND (reference sequence). CDR3 size: 12 residues. DNA of the CDR3: TGTGCCAGTAGGACAGGGCCAACTGAAGCTTTCTTT. Translating gives CASRTGPTEAFF.